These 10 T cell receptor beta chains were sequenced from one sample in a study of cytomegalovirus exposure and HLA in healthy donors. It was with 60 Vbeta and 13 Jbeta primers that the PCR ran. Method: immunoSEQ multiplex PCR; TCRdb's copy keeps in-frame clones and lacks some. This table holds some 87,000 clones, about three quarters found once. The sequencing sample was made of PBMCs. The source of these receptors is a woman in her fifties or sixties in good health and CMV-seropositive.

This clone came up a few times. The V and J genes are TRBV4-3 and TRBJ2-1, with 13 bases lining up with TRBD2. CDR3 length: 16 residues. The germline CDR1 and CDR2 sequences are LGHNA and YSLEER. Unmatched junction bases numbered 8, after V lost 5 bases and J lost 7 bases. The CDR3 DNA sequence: TGCGCCAGCAGCTTGTCGTGGACTAGCGGGAGTAATGAGCAGTTCTTC. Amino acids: CASSLSWTSGSNEQFF.

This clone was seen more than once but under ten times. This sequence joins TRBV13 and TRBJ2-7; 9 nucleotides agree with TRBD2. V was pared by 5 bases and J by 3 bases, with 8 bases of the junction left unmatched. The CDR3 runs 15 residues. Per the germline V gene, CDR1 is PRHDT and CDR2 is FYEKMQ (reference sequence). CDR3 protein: CASSPGSGRNYEQYF. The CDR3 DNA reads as TGTGCCAGCAGCCCAGGTAGCGGGAGAAACTACGAGCAGTACTTC.

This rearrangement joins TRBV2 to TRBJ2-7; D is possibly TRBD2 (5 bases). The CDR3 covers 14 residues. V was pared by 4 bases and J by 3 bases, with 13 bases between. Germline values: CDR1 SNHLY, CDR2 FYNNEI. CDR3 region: CASSGLITGYEQYF. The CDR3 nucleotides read TGTGCCAGCAGTGGACTAATCACCGGCTACGAGCAGTACTTC.

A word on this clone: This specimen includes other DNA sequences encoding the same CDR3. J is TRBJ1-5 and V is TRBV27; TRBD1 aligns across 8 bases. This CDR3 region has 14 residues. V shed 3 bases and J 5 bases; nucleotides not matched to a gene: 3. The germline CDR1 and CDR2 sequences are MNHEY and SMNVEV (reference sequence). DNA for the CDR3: TGTGCCAGCAGTTTGGCAGGGGGCGATCAGCCCCAGCATTTT. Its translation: CASSLAGGDQPQHF.

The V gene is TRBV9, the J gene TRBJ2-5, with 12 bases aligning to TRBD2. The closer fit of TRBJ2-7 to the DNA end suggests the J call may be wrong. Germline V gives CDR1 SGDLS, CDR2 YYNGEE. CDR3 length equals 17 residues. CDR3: CASSRNSLAGGPYEQYF. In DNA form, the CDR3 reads TGTGCCAGCAGCCGTAATTCTCTAGCGGGAGGGCCTTACGAGCAGTACTTC.

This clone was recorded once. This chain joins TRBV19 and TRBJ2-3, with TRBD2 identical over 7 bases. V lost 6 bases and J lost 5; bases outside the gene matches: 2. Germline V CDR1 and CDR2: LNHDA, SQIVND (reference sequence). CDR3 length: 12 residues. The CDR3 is CASRRGRDTQYF. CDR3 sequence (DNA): TGTGCCAGTAGGCGCGGGAGAGATACGCAGTATTTT.

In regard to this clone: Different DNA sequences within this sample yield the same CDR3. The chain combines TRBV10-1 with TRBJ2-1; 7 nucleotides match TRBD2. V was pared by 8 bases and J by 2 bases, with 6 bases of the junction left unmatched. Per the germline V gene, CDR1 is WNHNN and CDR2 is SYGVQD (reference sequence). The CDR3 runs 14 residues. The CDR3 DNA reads TGCGCCAGCCAAGCTAGCGGAGCCTACAATGAGCAGTTCTTC. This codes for CASQASGAYNEQFF.

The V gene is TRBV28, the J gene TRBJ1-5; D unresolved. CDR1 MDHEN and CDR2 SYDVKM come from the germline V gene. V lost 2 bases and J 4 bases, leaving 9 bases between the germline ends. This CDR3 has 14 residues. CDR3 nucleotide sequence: TGTGCCAGCAGTTTAGAGCCGGGGAATCAGCCCCAGCATTTT. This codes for CASSLEPGNQPQHF. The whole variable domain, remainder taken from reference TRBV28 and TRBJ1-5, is DVKVTQSSRYLVKRTGEKVFLECVQDMDHENMFWYRQDPGLGLRLIYFSYDVKMKEKGDIPEGYSVSREKKERFSLILESASTNQTSMYLCASSLEPGNQPQHFGDGTRLSIL.

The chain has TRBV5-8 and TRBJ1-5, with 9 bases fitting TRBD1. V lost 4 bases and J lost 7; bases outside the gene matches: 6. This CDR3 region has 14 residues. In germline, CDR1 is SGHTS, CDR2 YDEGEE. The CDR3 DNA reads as TGTGCCAGCAGCACCGGGACAGGGTACCAGCCCCAGCATTTT. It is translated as CASSTGTGYQPQHF.

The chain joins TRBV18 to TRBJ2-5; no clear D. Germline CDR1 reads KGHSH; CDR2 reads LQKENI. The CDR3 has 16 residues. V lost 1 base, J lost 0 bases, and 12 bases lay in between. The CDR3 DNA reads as TGTGCCAGCTCACCACTACGCGGATCGTACCAAGAGACCCAGTACTTC. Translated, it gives CASSPLRGSYQETQYF.